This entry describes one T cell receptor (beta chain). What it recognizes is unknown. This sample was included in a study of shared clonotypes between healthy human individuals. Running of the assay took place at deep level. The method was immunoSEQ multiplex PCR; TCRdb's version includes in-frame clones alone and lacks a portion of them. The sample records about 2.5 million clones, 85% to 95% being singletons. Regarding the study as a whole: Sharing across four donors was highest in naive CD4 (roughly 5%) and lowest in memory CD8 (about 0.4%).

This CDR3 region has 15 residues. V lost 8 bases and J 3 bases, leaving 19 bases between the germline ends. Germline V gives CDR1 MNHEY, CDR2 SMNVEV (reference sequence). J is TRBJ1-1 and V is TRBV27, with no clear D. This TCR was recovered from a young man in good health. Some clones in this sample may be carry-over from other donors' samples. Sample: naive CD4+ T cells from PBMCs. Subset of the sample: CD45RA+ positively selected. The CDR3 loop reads CASGTSWGTYTEAFF. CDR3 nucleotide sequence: TGTGCCAGCGGAACCTCGTGGGGAACGTACACTGAAGCTTTCTTT.